The clone carrying this T cell receptor (beta chain) was detected many times. Its antigen remains unknown. The sample belongs to a study of T cell repertoires in cytomegalovirus infection. Study in general: CMV infection plus the matching HLA type was flagged by public TCR beta signatures. Whole-study results and caveats: Using cumulative public TCR beta family frequency, the authors identified those who carried CMV together with the relevant HLA.

Via MiXCR, TCRdb re-called the reads, giving one row per CDR3 protein. Among about 920,000 distinct CDR3 sequences, around a third were seen once, and the ten largest hold roughly an eighth. V was trimmed by 4 bases and J by 7 bases, leaving 10 bases between them. In germline, CDR1 is SGHVS, CDR2 FNYEAQ. The CDR3 is 13 residues long. The source of this sequence is a human donor in good health (CMV status not recorded). Some clones in this sample may be carry-over from other donors' samples. The chain combines TRBV7-6 with TRBJ2-2; a possible D gene is TRBD2 (5 bases). The sample was cultured CD8+ T cells from PBMCs, taken from culture after CMV antigen stimulation. CDR3: CASSSPDYGELFF. The CDR3, as DNA: TGTGCCAGCAGCTCTCCCGACTACGGGGAGCTGTTTTTT.